A single sample is the source of the 4 T cell receptor beta chains below, sequenced in a study of blood T cell repertoires in COVID-19. Generated by immunoSEQ multiplex PCR, the TCRdb table keeps only in-frame clones and is missing some. The sample includes approximately 200,000 clones, around 79% seen only once; the top ten take approximately 5.9%. The specimen sequenced was peripheral blood. Every receptor here comes from a woman aged 40 to 50 with COVID-19, enrolled during active disease.

The chain combines TRBV9 with TRBJ2-5; D may be TRBD2 (5 bases). V lost 0 bases and J 1 base, leaving 13 bases between the germline ends. The germline V gene has CDR1 SGDLS and CDR2 YYNGEE. This CDR3 is 16 amino acids long. The CDR3 loop reads CASSVEIYSGQETQYF. For the CDR3, the DNA is TGTGCCAGCAGCGTAGAAATCTACAGCGGCCAAGAGACCCAGTACTTC. Variable domain in full (rest from reference TRBV9 and TRBJ2-5): DSGVTQTPKHLITATGQRVTLRCSPRSGDLSVYWYQQSLDQGLQFLIQYYNGEERAKGNILERFSAQQFPDLHSELNLSSLELGDSALYFCASSVEIYSGQETQYFGPGTRLLVL.

The chain recombines TRBV11-3 with TRBJ2-3, with D unresolved. Trimming shortened V by 2 bases and J by 3 bases, and 6 bases separated the two germline ends. CDR3 length: 13 amino acids. From germline, CDR1 is SGHNT and CDR2 YENEEA. The DNA for the CDR3 is TGTGCCAGCAGCTTACAGTGGACAGATACGCAGTATTTT. The encoded protein is CASSLQWTDTQYF. The full variable domain, its missing parts supplied by reference TRBV11-3 and TRBJ2-3, is EAGVVQSPRYKIIEKKQPVAFWCNPISGHNTLYWYLQNLGQGPELLIRYENEEAVDDSQLPKDRFSAERLKGVDSTLKIQPAELGDSAVYLCASSLQWTDTQYFGPGTRLTVL.

J is TRBJ2-3 and V is TRBV18; 7 nucleotides align to TRBD1. Germline V lookup: CDR1 KGHSH, CDR2 LQKENI. The trim removed 0 bases at V and 13 bases at J, leaving 7 bases unmatched. The CDR3 is 13 amino acids. The CDR3 coding sequence is TGTGCCAGCTCACCACCGGCAGGGGGTTCGGAGTATTTT. It translates to CASSPPAGGSEYF.

The V call is TRBV15, the J call TRBJ2-2, with 9 bases lining up with TRBD1. From germline, CDR1 is LNHNV and CDR2 YYDKDF (reference sequence). The CDR3 covers 14 residues. Trimming at V came to 4 bases and at J to 6 bases, leaving 3 bases not matched to a gene. The CDR3 DNA reads as TGTGCCACCAGCACCGACAGGGGGGCCGGGGAGCTGTTTTTT. Translated, it gives CATSTDRGAGELFF. The full variable domain, in which reference TRBV15 and TRBJ2-2 provide the parts outside the CDR3, is DAMVIQNPRYQVTQFGKPVTLSCSQTLNHNVMYWYQQKSSQAPKLLFHYYDKDFNNEADTPDNFQSRRPNTSFCFLDIRSPGLGDTAMYLCATSTDRGAGELFFGEGSRLTVL.